This TCR beta chain was identified in a study of control samples from healthy donors and cancer patients (dated by TCRdb to about 2020). Library prep was done by the immunoSEQ multiplex PCR assay. TCRdb obtained this table from immuneACCESS and retained in-frame rearrangements with V and J assigned. These tables miss some clones; where compared with another copy, unresolved V genes account for less than half of the shortfall, and the remainder is unexplained. The sample table records around 51,000 clones; about four fifths of these occur just once. Over 9% of the sample is taken by the ten largest. From the cysteine up to the phenylalanine, the CDR3 has a length of 17 residues. Only the CDR3 DNA is retained, 51 bases long and in frame from the first base. The germline V end is reduced by 1 base and the J end by 6 bases; junction bases left unmatched: 13. The germline V gene provides CDR1 SGHRS and CDR2 YFSETQ.

Concerning this clone: Its antigen has not been determined. Base qualities were left out, and no much larger clone turns up one base away.

Sequenced material: blood. The chain was built from TRBV5-1 and TRBJ1-1; 9 middle bases align to TRBD1. The receptor was isolated from a man aged 70 or older in good health. The CDR3 is CASSLWLRTGEKAEAFF. In nucleotides, the sequence is TGCGCCAGCAGCTTGTGGTTAAGGACAGGGGAAAAGGCTGAAGCTTTCTTT.